The present T cell receptor beta chain was sequenced within a study of blood T cell repertoires in COVID-19. Across the whole study: Some COVID-19 samples were acute and others convalescent; all came from the United States, Italy and Spain.

Seattle-derived patients entered the study during active infection and were followed longitudinally. Some clones are missing from TCRdb's copy, which holds only in-frame ones; the method was immunoSEQ multiplex PCR. This sample yields around 200,000 clones, of which under 90% are seen a single time; roughly 14% belongs to the top ten. CDR3 length equals 15 residues. CDR1 and CDR2 from the germline V gene are SGHTS and YDEGEE. Trimming shortened V by 4 bases and J by 7 bases, and 20 bases separated the two germline ends. The clonotype originates from a woman aged 70 to 79 with COVID-19, enrolled during active disease. The chain recombines TRBV5-8 with TRBJ1-2; D might be TRBD1 (6 bases). The source material was peripheral blood. The CDR3 region has the DNA TGTGCCAGCAGCGCAAACAGGGCCATAAAGGGTGGCTACACCTTC. It yields the protein CASSANRAIKGGYTF.